The sequence of this TCR beta chain was determined in a study of shared clonotypes between healthy human individuals. Germline V gene data show CDR1 as WNHNN and CDR2 as SYGVQD (reference sequence). The CDR3 contains 15 residues. The germline V and J ends were trimmed by 6 bases and 5 bases, with 20 bases remaining between them. Replicate sorted-subset PCRs were loaded with 150 to 250 ng DNA, 30,000 to 35,000 T cell genomes. Original data processing: ImmunoSEQ output lacked quality scores and full-length reads, limiting matched filtering. Only in-frame clones appear in the TCRdb table, and some are missing; sequencing was by immunoSEQ multiplex PCR. That table is the source of V, J and clone size, and D and trimming were worked out from the DNA. The sample carries over a million clones, more than 65% recorded once.

V and J are TRBV10-1 and TRBJ2-7; TRBD2 is a possible D gene (6 bases). The TCR sequence derives from a man aged 18 to 29 in good health. The sequenced sample consisted of memory CD4+ T cells sorted from blood. Subset given: CD45RA-negative fraction. In nucleotides, the CDR3 is TGCGCCAGCAGCCGTGGCCCTGGGGGGACTGACGAGCAGTACTTC. It yields the protein CASSRGPGGTDEQYF.